This T cell receptor beta chain was documented in a study of metastatic and nonmetastatic thyroid tumors. On the study more broadly: Where malignant and benign thyroid patients were concerned, repertoires were compared across blood and tumor or nodule tissue. Study-wide results and limits: The reported finding was significantly higher TCR beta diversity in malignant thyroid tumors relative to benign nodules, in blood and tumor.

Not a single patient had been given any form of treatment at any point before undergoing thyroid surgery. The CDR3 extends over 15 amino acids. CDR1 LNHDA and CDR2 SQIVND come from the germline V gene (reference sequence). Trimming took off 6 bases at V and 1 base at J, with 15 bases between the two ends. This clone has at least ten counts. Its antigen is undetermined. In the authors' workflow: Building a distant-metastasis classifier for papillary thyroid cancer drew on CDR3 differences across clinicopathological groups. TCRdb ran MiXCR on the PCR reads. TCRdb, not the authors, supplied the V and J calls. The sample has about 90,000 clones, 8% to 9.5% seen once; the top ten hold 8.8%.

This TCR derives from a female donor with papillary thyroid cancer or a benign thyroid nodule (not recorded which). Some clones in this sample may be carry-over from other donors' samples. The rearrangement uses TRBV19 and TRBJ1-1; no clear D gene. The sequenced material came from blood. In DNA form, the CDR3 reads TGTGCCAGTAGATTGGATTGGGCGGAGAACACTGAAGCTTTCTTT. It translates to CASRLDWAENTEAFF.